This entry describes one T cell receptor beta chain. No cognate antigen has been identified for it. The record has no base qualities; no much larger clone is one base away. V is cut by 11 bases and J by 8 bases, and the space between the germline ends is 21 bases. The germline V gene (reference sequence) gives CDR1 as LNHDA and CDR2 as SQIVND. From its cysteine to its phenylalanine, the CDR3 spans 14 amino acids. Only the CDR3 region is kept as DNA, spanning 42 bases read in frame from base 1. High-throughput TCR beta sequencing profiled peripheral blood CD8+ and CD4+ T cells from healthy donors, Susac syndrome patients and multiple sclerosis patients. Treatment-naive patients with stable or active relapsing-remitting disease fulfilling revised McDonald criteria were used as multiple sclerosis controls. Bulk CD8+ and CD4+ T cells were purified by magnetic negative isolation, whereas CD8+ TEMRA cells were enriched by FACS. Blood was collected in EDTA tubes and processed within 24 hours, with PBMCs isolated through density gradient centrifugation. PBMCs intended for TCR sequencing were cryopreserved in liquid nitrogen and thawed later in a water bath at 37 degrees C. The sorted or isolated CD4+, CD8+ and CD8+ TEMRA cells had a purity of 90% or higher.

The data were obtained in a study of CD8 T cells in Susac syndrome (dated by TCRdb to between 2017 and 2020). Context from the whole study: Repertoire sequencing was used to test whether CD8+ T cell activation and differentiation in Susac syndrome was antigen driven. The study compared CD8+ T cell repertoire clonality among over ten healthy donors, approximately 14 Susac syndrome patients and fewer than 19 multiple sclerosis patients.

RNA was extracted using the RNeasy kit, and about 0.5 to 1 ug of the RNA was reverse transcribed with random hexamers. The immunoSEQ multiplex PCR assay, which covers 54 Vbeta and 13 Jbeta segments, was used to amplify TCR beta CDR3 regions. PCR amplification bias was corrected using a synthetic template baseline for primer optimization and computational correction. In the original analysis: Reads were annotated to V, D and J genes per IMGT and analyzed with immunoSEQ Analyzer, keeping only productive sequences. Clonality was calculated as one minus the Shannon entropy normalized by log2 of the number of productive unique sequences. For each patient and control, public and private clones were evaluated within the 100 most prevalent clones. Clones were defined as Susac-specific when absent from the healthy and MS cohorts, from about a thousand published viral clones and from other ImmuneACCESS disease sequences. Starting from the raw public reads, TCRdb applied fastp trimming at Q25, assembled clones with MiXCR and retained in-frame beta chains. CDR3 protein duplicates are merged, each entry listing the most common genes and DNA. For this entry, the V and J calls and clone size follow TCRdb and not the study's own pipeline. This sample lists approximately 280,000 distinct CDR3 sequences; approximately 85% were detected once. About 0.11% of the sample is taken by the ten largest.

Beyond this particular receptor, the publication reports: The TCR sequencing and HLA analysis was acknowledged to have included a relatively small number of individuals.

The V gene is TRBV19 and the J gene is TRBJ1-4, with no D gene named confidently. The sequence was obtained from a human donor with multiple sclerosis. The sequenced material came from CD8+ T cells from PBMCs. The CDR3 region has the sequence CASMGNVAKEKLFF. Read as DNA, the sequence is TGTGCCTCAATGGGGAACGTTGCGAAAGAAAAACTGTTTTTT.